These 16 T cell receptor beta chains were sequenced from one sample in a study of EBV T-cell therapy then PD-1 blockade in nasopharyngeal carcinoma. Their cognate antigens are unknown. This table comes from immunoSEQ multiplex PCR, and its TCRdb copy is limited to in-frame clones, with some not included. The table records 24,000 or so clones, nearly 85% of them present only once. Indicated treatment: AdE1-LMPpoly-expanded autologous EBV-specific T-cell therapy followed by anti-PD-1 nivolumab. Sequencing was performed on CD8+ T cells from blood, taken around day 65 from a patient whose treatment included autologous EBV-specific T cells and nivolumab. These receptors were collected from a man aged 40-49 years with nasopharyngeal carcinoma.

The chain employs TRBV30 and TRBJ1-6, with a tentative D call TRBD1 (5 bases). The CDR3 totals 15 residues. Germline V lookup: CDR1 GTSNPN, CDR2 SVGIG (reference sequence). V was trimmed by 3 bases and J by 4 bases, leaving 13 bases between them. The CDR3 spells CAWRGPWGYNSPLHF. The CDR3 DNA follows: TGTGCCTGGAGAGGTCCCTGGGGGTATAATTCACCCCTCCACTTT.

The chain links TRBV4-1 to TRBJ1-1, with D possibly being TRBD1 (5 bases). Germline-derived CDR1 and CDR2 are MGHRA and YSYEKL. The CDR3 contains 15 residues. Trimming stripped 5 bases from V and 0 bases from J, with 13 bases between. CDR3 sequence: CASSFRQLMNTEAFF. The CDR3 nucleotides are TGCGCCAGCAGCTTCCGACAGCTTATGAACACTGAAGCTTTCTTT.

The chain has TRBV2 and TRBJ1-2; TRBD1 aligns across 9 bases. V dropped 10 bases and J dropped 12; count of bases not matched to a gene: 15. Per the germline V gene, CDR1 is SNHLY and CDR2 is FYNNEI. The CDR3 runs 13 residues. The CDR3 reads CANNDRGVSKDTF. The CDR3 bases are TGTGCCAACAACGACAGGGGGGTTTCGAAGGACACCTTC.

V and J are TRBV3-1 (or the pseudogene TRBV3-2) and TRBJ1-2, with no clear D. CDR3 length: 13 amino acids. The V end was cut by 0 bases, the J end by 4 bases, with 6 bases between. Germline CDR1 reads LGHDT; CDR2 reads YNNKEL (reference sequence). The CDR3 spells CASSQDWTYGYTF. For the CDR3, the DNA is TGTGCCAGCAGCCAAGACTGGACCTATGGCTACACCTTC.

This sequence joins TRBV9 and TRBJ2-7; tentative D call: TRBD1 (6 bases). Deletions cut 4 bases from V and 4 bases from J, with 15 bases between. The CDR3 covers 14 residues. CDR1 is SGDLS and CDR2 is YYNGEE in the germline V gene. The CDR3 nucleotides read TGTGCCAGCAGCTCTCGGGACAAAAATTACGAGCAGTACTTC. Residues: CASSSRDKNYEQYF.

By its share, this clone is large. The chain combines TRBV7-9 with TRBJ1-4, with D hard to call. The CDR3 length is 13 residues. Trimming cost V 4 bases and J 5 bases, with 8 bases left between them. The germline V gene has CDR1 SEHNR and CDR2 FQNEAQ (reference sequence). CDR3 region: CASSWGINEKLFF. CDR3 DNA sequence: TGTGCCAGCAGCTGGGGTATCAATGAAAAACTGTTTTTT.

This chain links TRBV7-8 with TRBJ1-2; TRBD1 matches at 8 bases. V was clipped by 4 bases and J by 6 bases; unmatched bases: 10. This CDR3 has 15 amino acids. Germline loops: CDR1 SGHVS, CDR2 FQNEAQ. The CDR3 loop reads CASSSPDRAMDGYTF. The CDR3, as DNA: TGTGCCAGCAGCTCGCCGGACAGGGCAATGGATGGCTACACCTTC.

J is TRBJ1-3 and V is TRBV7-9; D remains unclear. The CDR3 has 12 residues. Trimming cost V 8 bases and J 5 bases, with 10 bases left between them. The germline gives CDR1 SEHNR, CDR2 FQNEAQ (reference sequence). The CDR3 bases are TGTGCCAGCGGCACCGCCAGAAACACCATATATTTT. Protein: CASGTARNTIYF.

This rearrangement joins TRBV3-1 (or the pseudogene TRBV3-2) to TRBJ2-7; perhaps TRBD1 as D (5 bases). From germline, CDR1 is LGHDT and CDR2 YNNKEL (reference sequence). The CDR3 contains 13 residues. V lost 3 bases, J lost 6 bases, and 12 bases lay in between. For the CDR3, the DNA is TGTGCCAGCAGCCACCTAGACAGTATCGAGCAGTACTTC. Residues: CASSHLDSIEQYF.

Only one count was recorded for this clone. The V gene is TRBV19, the J gene TRBJ2-7; D is ambiguous. Germline loops: CDR1 LNHDA, CDR2 SQIVND (reference sequence). V was trimmed by 4 bases and J by 1 base, leaving 8 bases between them. The CDR3 consists of 13 residues. CDR3 amino acids: CASSSAVSYEQYF. The CDR3 region has the DNA TGTGCCAGTAGTAGCGCTGTTTCCTACGAGCAGTACTTC. Variable domain in full (rest from reference TRBV19 and TRBJ2-7): DGGITQSPKYLFRKEGQNVTLSCEQNLNHDAMYWYRQDPGQGLRLIYYSQIVNDFQKGDIAEGYSVSREKKESFPLTVTSAQKNPTAFYLCASSSAVSYEQYFGPGTRLTVT.

The chain combines TRBV11-3 with TRBJ2-5, with 7 nucleotides matching TRBD1. CDR3 length: 13 amino acids. Germline V gene sequence: CDR1 SGHNT, CDR2 YENEEA. V lost 9 bases and J lost 10; bases outside the gene matches: 14. CDR3 residues: CARDRDSTRDQYF. The DNA for the CDR3 is TGTGCCAGAGACCGGGACAGCACAAGAGACCAGTACTTC. The full variable domain, its missing parts supplied by reference TRBV11-3 and TRBJ2-5, is EAGVVQSPRYKIIEKKQPVAFWCNPISGHNTLYWYLQNLGQGPELLIRYENEEAVDDSQLPKDRFSAERLKGVDSTLKIQPAELGDSAVYLCARDRDSTRDQYFGPGTRLLVL.

This sequence joins TRBV19 and TRBJ2-3, with TRBD2 matching over 11 bases. The CDR3 contains 17 residues. The J segment lost 4 bases and the V segment lost 0 bases, leaving 6 bases of the junction unmatched. The germline gives CDR1 LNHDA, CDR2 SQIVND (reference sequence). CDR3 nucleotide sequence: TGTGCCAGTAGTATAGAGGGTAGCGGGGGGGCCTCAGATACGCAGTATTTT. Translation gives CASSIEGSGGASDTQYF.

This clone showed up just once. V usage is TRBV27 and J usage is TRBJ2-7; D is possibly TRBD1 or TRBD2 (5 bases each). The V gene's germline CDR1 is MNHEY and CDR2 SMNVEV (reference sequence). Trimming shortened V by 1 base and J by 2 bases, and 9 bases separated the two germline ends. This CDR3 comprises 14 residues. Here the CDR3 DNA reads TGTGCCAGCAGTTTATTTGGGGGACCCTACGAGCAGTACTTC. Translated, it gives CASSLFGGPYEQYF.

V gene TRBV6-2 or TRBV6-3 combines with J gene TRBJ2-5, with D unclear. The CDR3 extends over 12 amino acids. Trimming took 2 bases from V and 4 from J, leaving 5 bases between them. In germline, CDR1 is MNHEY, CDR2 SVGEGT. The chain's CDR3 is CASSYSPETQYF. The CDR3 region has the DNA TGTGCCAGCAGTTACAGTCCAGAGACCCAGTACTTC.

The chain joins TRBV9 to TRBJ2-7; D remains ambiguous. This CDR3 has 14 amino acids. V lost 0 bases to trimming and J lost 2 bases, with 9 bases between them. Germline values: CDR1 SGDLS, CDR2 YYNGEE. The CDR3 bases are TGTGCCAGCAGCGTAGATCTAGGAACCTACGAGCAGTACTTC. Residues: CASSVDLGTYEQYF.

Turning to this clone: Distinct nucleotide sequences in the sample also encode this CDR3. V usage is TRBV6-4 and J usage is TRBJ2-3, with TRBD2 matching 8 bases. This CDR3 contains 14 residues. V lost 2 bases to trimming and J lost 3 bases; unmatched junction nucleotides: 1. The germline V gene has CDR1 MRHNA and CDR2 SNTAGT. The CDR3 bases are TGTGCCAGCAGTGACCGGGGGGGAACAGATACGCAGTATTTT. This codes for CASSDRGGTDTQYF.